A single sample gave rise to the 9 T cell receptor beta chains below, sequenced in a study of T-cell memory formation after mild COVID-19. In TCRdb, the 5' RACE reads were re-called with MiXCR into one record per CDR3 protein. The sample consists of about half a million distinct CDR3 sequences, around a sixth of them appearing once. What was sequenced was PBMCs or a T cell subset sorted from them (not recorded which). These receptors came from an adult woman who had mild COVID-19 (a few samples of this study predate the infection). Cell type and time point are not known.

This clonotype turned up a few times. Here the CDR3 omits its conserved ending phenylalanine or tryptophan, so a read error is the likely source. Because the CDR3's place on the DNA is in doubt, the DNA is left out and the CDR3 is given as listed by TCRdb. CDR3 amino acids: CASSPIRGHPLL. The chain carries TRBV12-3 or TRBV12-4 and TRBJ2-1; TRBD1 is the table's D call, not checked against the DNA. 12 amino acids form the CDR3, both terminal residues included.

The gene calls are TRBV7-9 and TRBJ2-3, with a tentative D call TRBD2 (6 bases). V shed 5 bases and J shed 6 bases, with 12 bases lying between them. Germline CDR1 reads SEHNR; CDR2 reads FQNEAQ (reference sequence). The CDR3 contains 13 residues. DNA of the CDR3: TGTGCCAGCAGCCCACCCCGGGGGGATACGCAGTATTTT. Translating it yields CASSPPRGDTQYF.

This clonotype was seen a few times. The CDR3 coding sequence is TGTGCCAGCAGCCCCGGGCGTTTGGGGCCGGATACGCAGTATTTT. Translated: CASSPGRLGPDTQYF. The rearrangement uses TRBV6-6 and TRBJ2-3, with a weak D call TRBD1 (5 bases). The CDR3 runs to 15 residues. Trimming removed 6 bases from V and 6 bases from J, with 19 bases in between. The germline V gene has CDR1 MNHNY and CDR2 SVGAGI (reference sequence).

The CDR3 nucleotides read TGTGCCAGCTCACCGGGGCCCCCCCTCCTCCACTTT. It specifies CASSPGPPLLHF. The chain links TRBV18 to TRBJ1-6; the D gene is possibly TRBD1 (5 bases). Trimming pared 3 bases from V and 15 bases from J, leaving 12 bases between. Germline lookup yields CDR1 KGHSH and CDR2 LQKENI. This CDR3 region has 12 residues.

This clonotype was counted between two and nine times. This chain joins TRBV7-9 and TRBJ2-1; D unclear. From germline, CDR1 is SEHNR and CDR2 FQNEAQ (reference sequence). Trimming removed 5 bases from V and 6 bases from J, with 11 bases in between. The CDR3 has 13 amino acids. The DNA of the CDR3 is TGTGCCAGCAGCCCTCCTTGGGGCAATGAGCAGTTCTTC. Its translation is CASSPPWGNEQFF.

The sample holds a few counts of this clonotype. In this CDR3 the conserved last residue, phenylalanine or tryptophan, is missing, so a read error is likely. The chain combines TRBV5-6 with TRBJ1-1; D remains unclear. The CDR3 covers 15 residues. Between the trimmed V and J ends, which lost 5 bases and 1 base, there was a span of 15 bases. CDR1 is SGHDT and CDR2 is YYEEEE in the germline V gene. CDR3 nucleotides: TGTGCCAGCAGGCAGAGAGCACATTCGAACACTGAAGCTTTCCTT. This translates into CASRQRAHSNTEAFL.

V usage is TRBV10-3 and J usage is TRBJ2-7; 13 bases are a match to TRBD2. Germline CDR1 is ENHRY and CDR2 is SYGVKD. The CDR3 is 16 amino acids. The V and J ends lost 5 bases and 6 bases, in that order; junction bases with no gene match: 10. The CDR3 reads CAISTTSGRTLGEQYF. In DNA form, the CDR3 reads TGTGCCATCAGTACGACTAGCGGGAGGACCCTCGGCGAGCAGTACTTC.

This clonotype was detected only a few times. V usage is TRBV5-1 and J usage is TRBJ1-1; D call uncertain. Germline CDR1 SGHRS, CDR2 YFSETQ. The CDR3 totals 14 residues. V shed 0 bases and J shed 6 bases, with 12 bases lying between them. CDR3 sequence (DNA): TGCGCCAGCAGCTTGGTTTCCCCCGTCGCTGAAGCTTTCTTT. This translates into CASSLVSPVAEAFF.

V and J are TRBV6-6 and TRBJ1-2, with D possibly TRBD1 on 6 matching bases. The CDR3 totals 14 residues. The V and J ends lost 6 bases and 4 bases respectively, with 15 bases between them. The germline gives CDR1 MNHNY, CDR2 SVGAGI (reference sequence). The CDR3 DNA is TGTGCCAGCAGCCGAGGACAGTCGTTCTATGGCTACACCTTC. Translation gives CASSRGQSFYGYTF.